The sample holds a few counts of the clone carrying this T cell receptor (beta chain). This entry is derived from a study of blood T cells in healthy people across ages. Trimming removed 1 base at V and 2 bases at J, with 9 bases between. The CDR3 runs to 14 residues. In germline, CDR1 is SGHTA, CDR2 FQGNSA. The second PCR ran about 6 to 12 cycles with a sample-barcoded 5' primer and J-beta primers. Each CDR3 protein gets one entry after TCRdb re-called the 5' RACE reads with MiXCR. The table shows about a million distinct CDR3 sequences, with 35% to 40% occurring only once. Sequenced input: blood. V gene TRBV7-2 combines with J gene TRBJ2-7; tentatively, D is TRBD1 (6 bases). This receptor was obtained from a man aged 18 to 29 in good health. CDR3 sequence (DNA): TGTGCCAGCAGCTTAGACAGGGCTACCTACGAGCAGTACTTC. This codes for CASSLDRATYEQYF.